The sample holds a few counts of the clone carrying this TCR beta chain. Unique molecular identifiers were used in preparing the TCRbeta library. Each CDR3 protein is one row after TCRdb ran MiXCR on the PCR reads. The sample holds hundreds of thousands of distinct CDR3 sequences, 8% to 9.5% seen once. These data come from a study of T-cell reconstitution after alpha-beta-depleted transplantation in children. Trimming took 7 bases from V and 3 from J; bases not matched to a gene: 4. The CDR3 sequence is 12 residues long. Germline V lookup: CDR1 SGDLS, CDR2 YYNGEE. The TCR was taken from a human donor who donated a stem cell graft to a child with acute lymphoblastic leukemia. The gene calls are TRBV9 and TRBJ2-7, with 7 bases lining up with TRBD1. This specimen consisted of PBMCs from the stem cell graft donor, obtained from the stem cell graft. The DNA of the CDR3 is TGTGCCAGCTCCGGGACAGACTACGAGCAGTACTTC. Translating gives CASSGTDYEQYF.